Listed below are T cell receptor beta chains from one sample, sequenced in a study of a mutant IDH1 vaccine in newly diagnosed glioma. Antigens for these TCRs are unknown. The method was immunoSEQ multiplex PCR; TCRdb's version includes in-frame clones alone and lacks a portion of them. The sample has more than 55,000 clones, around 82% seen once. The sequencing used PBMCs, collected from a glioma patient whose treatment included an IDH1 peptide vaccine. Receptor source: a woman between 18 and 29 years old with glioma. Some clones in this sample may be carry-over from other donors' samples. Each CDR3 is given with its conserved first and last residue. Each record gives: V gene, clone size, D gene, J gene, CDR3 DNA, CDR3 protein. A D gene is named only where the DNA matches it firmly. The size field is filled for only some rows; it gives once, few, many or a size class.

>TRBV30|NA|NA|TRBJ2-7
TGTGCCTCCCTGGAATCTGGGTTACCGCAGTACTTC
CASLESGLPQYF
>TRBV12-5|few|NA|TRBJ1-4
TGTGCTAGTGGTTTGGCCCGGGGGGGGAGGCTGACTAATGAAAAACTGTTTTTT
CASGLARGGRLTNEKLFF
>TRBV5-1|NA|NA|TRBJ2-1
TGCGCCAGCAGCTTACTTCTTCCCGCGGACAATGAGCAGTTCTTC
CASSLLLPADNEQFF
>TRBV5-4|NA|TRBD1|TRBJ2-7
TGTGCCAGCAGCCGTACAGGGGGCGGTGACGAGCAGTACTTC
CASSRTGGGDEQYF
>TRBV1|NA|NA|TRBJ2-4
TGCACCAGCAGCCAAGATAACGAGACTAGCGGTGCCCCCAAAAACATTCAGTACTTC
CTSSQDNETSGAPKNIQYF
>TRBV4-3|NA|TRBD2|TRBJ2-7
TGCGCCAGCAGCCAAGGACTAGCGGGGGCCTACGAGCAGTACTTC
CASSQGLAGAYEQYF
>TRBV7-9|NA|NA|TRBJ2-5
TGTGCCAGCAGCTTAGCGGGGGGAGAGACCCAGTACTTC
CASSLAGGETQYF
>TRBV5-6|NA|NA|TRBJ2-5
TGTGCCAGCAGCTTGGTCAGGGGCGTGTACCAAGAGACCCAGTACTTC
CASSLVRGVYQETQYF
>TRBV30|medium-sized|NA|TRBJ1-1
TGTGCCTGGAGTGTAGGGGGGACTGAAGCTTTCTTT
CAWSVGGTEAFF
>TRBV9|NA|TRBD2|TRBJ2-1
TGTGCCAGCGGGAGGGCCCCTTACAATGAGCAGTTCTTC
CASGRAPYNEQFF
>TRBV5-1|NA|NA|TRBJ2-7
TGCGCCAGCAGCTTGGGTGGGGTCGGCGGCGAGCAGTACTTC
CASSLGGVGGEQYF
>TRBV19|NA|NA|TRBJ1-1
TGTGCCTCTATTAGCGGGATGGCGACTGAAGCTTTCTTT
CASISGMATEAFF
>TRBV6-5|NA|NA|TRBJ1-5
TGTGCCAGCAGCCAACTCGGGGGACATCAGCCCCAGCATTTT
CASSQLGGHQPQHF
>TRBV7-2|NA|NA|TRBJ1-4
TGTGCCAGCAGCTTAAGCACGGTGGTTGCAACTAATGAAAAACTGTTTTTT
CASSLSTVVATNEKLFF
>TRBV2|NA|NA|TRBJ1-1
TGTGCCAGCAGTGCGGGGAACTTGAACACTGAAGCTTTCTTT
CASSAGNLNTEAFF
>TRBV5-6|NA|NA|TRBJ1-1
TGTGCCAGCAGCTTGACGAACACTGAAGCTTTCTTT
CASSLTNTEAFF
>TRBV4-1|NA|NA|TRBJ1-2
TGCGCCAGCAGCCATACCTCGACAGCGGGCTACACCTTC
CASSHTSTAGYTF
>TRBV27|once|NA|TRBJ1-6
TGTGCCAGCCGCGGGGCAGCTCATAATTCACCCCTCCACTTT
CASRGAAHNSPLHF
>TRBV25-1|NA|NA|TRBJ1-2
TGTGCCAGCCAAGGGCTGTTTAACTATGGCTACACCTTC
CASQGLFNYGYTF
>TRBV5-1|NA|NA|TRBJ2-1
TGCGCCAGCAGCTTGGGAACTACCTCCAATGAGCAGTTCTTC
CASSLGTTSNEQFF
>TRBV6-5|once|NA|TRBJ1-1
TGTGCCAGCAGTCCGGACAGACTTGAAGCTTTCTTT
CASSPDRLEAFF
>TRBV4-2|NA|TRBD1|TRBJ2-7
TGTGCCAGCAGCCAAGACACCGGGACAGGGAGCTACGAGCAGTACTTC
CASSQDTGTGSYEQYF
>TRBV6-1|once|NA|TRBJ2-7
TGTGCCTTACAGGGCGCTCGTCCCTACGAGCAGTACTTC
CALQGARPYEQYF
>TRBV9|few|NA|TRBJ1-5
TGTGCCAGCAGCGCCGACGCAGGGGGCAATCAGCCCCAGCATTTT
CASSADAGGNQPQHF
>TRBV7-7|NA|TRBD1|TRBJ2-3
TGTGCTAGCAGCTTAGGGGGCACCACAGATACGCAGTATTTT
CASSLGGTTDTQYF
>TRBV5-1|NA|NA|TRBJ2-7
TGCGCCAGCCACCCCACCCAAGGCTCCTACGAGCAGTACTTC
CASHPTQGSYEQYF
>TRBV27|once|NA|TRBJ1-2
TGTGCCAGCAGTTTGGATAGTAACTATGGCTACACCTTC
CASSLDSNYGYTF
>TRBV10-1|NA|NA|TRBJ2-7
TGCGCCAGCAGCGGGACGGTTTCCTACGAGCAGTACTTC
CASSGTVSYEQYF
>TRBV19|NA|TRBD2|TRBJ2-3
TGTGCCAGTAGTATAGACGTGGGACTAGCCGGGGCAGATACGCAGTATTTT
CASSIDVGLAGADTQYF
>TRBV10-3|few|NA|TRBJ1-1
TGTGCCATCAGTGATTGGAACACTGAAGCTTTCTTT
CAISDWNTEAFF
>TRBV5-1|NA|TRBD2|TRBJ2-5
TGCGCCAGCAGCTTGGAGGGAGGGCAAGAGACCCAGTACTTC
CASSLEGGQETQYF
>TRBV2|few|NA|TRBJ1-4
TGTGCCAGCAGTGGTGGGGGCACTAATGAAAAACTGTTTTTT
CASSGGGTNEKLFF
>TRBV9|NA|NA|TRBJ2-7
TGTGCCAGCAAATCGGAGGGATCCCACGAGCAGTACTTC
CASKSEGSHEQYF
>TRBV19|few|NA|TRBJ1-2
TGTGCCACCAAGGAGGGGGATTATGGCTACACCTTC
CATKEGDYGYTF
>TRBV27|NA|NA|TRBJ1-1
TGTGCCAGCAGTTCACAGGGCTATTCAGCTGAAGCTTTCTTT
CASSSQGYSAEAFF
>TRBV7-9|NA|TRBD1|TRBJ1-4
TGTGCCAGCAGGACAGGGGATAGGACAACTAATGAAAAACTGTTTTTT
CASRTGDRTTNEKLFF
>TRBV18|NA|NA|TRBJ1-1
TGTGCCAGCTCACCACGGCTTTTGGCTGGCACTGAAGCTTTCTTT
CASSPRLLAGTEAFF
>TRBV28|NA|NA|TRBJ1-1
TGTGCCAGCAGTTTATATGGGTCCCAGAACACTGAAGCTTTCTTT
CASSLYGSQNTEAFF
>TRBV25-1|NA|NA|TRBJ2-7
TGTGCCAGCGAGACCCTTTACGAGCAGTACTTC
CASETLYEQYF
>TRBV19|NA|NA|TRBJ1-5
TGTGCCAGTAGTTTGCTCAGGGGAGGCAATCAGCCCCAGCATTTT
CASSLLRGGNQPQHF
>TRBV13|NA|TRBD1|TRBJ2-7
TGTGCCAGCAGAGGACAGGGCTACGAGCAGTACTTC
CASRGQGYEQYF
>TRBV5-6|NA|NA|TRBJ2-7
TGTGCCAGCAGCTTGCCCCGGGGGTCCAGTAAAGAGCAGTACTTC
CASSLPRGSSKEQYF
>TRBV10-1|few|NA|TRBJ2-7
TGCGCCAGCAAACCCGGGACCGTTTGCTACGAGCAGTACTTC
CASKPGTVCYEQYF
>TRBV6-5|NA|TRBD1|TRBJ2-3
TGTGCCAGCAGTTACTGGGGACAGAGCACAGATACGCAGTATTTT
CASSYWGQSTDTQYF
>TRBV11-2|few|NA|TRBJ1-2
TGTGCCAGCAGCTTAGATGGGGCAGGGAACTATGGCTACACCTTC
CASSLDGAGNYGYTF
>TRBV6-5|NA|NA|TRBJ1-3
TGTGCCAGCAGTTACGACAGCGCCTCTGGAAACACCATATATTTT
CASSYDSASGNTIYF
>TRBV7-2|NA|NA|TRBJ2-5
TGTGCCAGCAGCGGGGGTGGGGAGACCCAGTACTTC
CASSGGGETQYF
>TRBV1|few|NA|TRBJ1-1
TGCACCAGCAACGGACGGATGAACACTGAAGCTTTCTTT
CTSNGRMNTEAFF
>TRBV5-1|NA|NA|TRBJ2-5
TGCGCCAGCAGCTTACAGGGCGAGACCCAGTACTTC
CASSLQGETQYF
>TRBV5-4|NA|TRBD1|TRBJ2-7
TGTGCCAGCAGCTTGGACAGGGGGCGCGAGCAGTACTTC
CASSLDRGREQYF
>TRBV19|NA|NA|TRBJ2-7
TGTGCCAGTAGTATGCCCTACTACGAGCAGTACTTC
CASSMPYYEQYF
>TRBV5-6|NA|NA|TRBJ1-6
TGTGCCAGCAGCCAAATCGACCGACGAGGGAATTCACCCCTCCACTTT
CASSQIDRRGNSPLHF
>TRBV14|few|NA|TRBJ2-2
TGTGCCAGCAGCCCACGGGCACTCCCTAGTCCCGGGGAGCTGTTTTTT
CASSPRALPSPGELFF